This TCR beta chain emerged from a study of regulatory T cells in long-lasting Graves disease. Overall study results and limits: Newly diagnosed Graves' patients had higher TCR diversity than persistent ones. Persistent patients had more shared public clonotypes (roughly 2,700) than new patients (just over 950).

Through Arm-PCR of CDR3 regions and iRepertoire HTBI primers, TCR beta libraries were built. TCRdb passed the multiplex PCR reads through MiXCR, listing each CDR3 protein once. The sample consists of roughly 500,000 distinct CDR3 sequences, about 14% of them appearing once. About this clonotype itself: What it recognizes is unknown.

The time point: newly diagnosed GD, antithyroid drugs for less than 3 months. Scientists built the TCR library using RNA that was extracted from PBMCs. Germline V gene data show CDR1 as DFQATT and CDR2 as SNEGSKA (reference sequence). Germline trimming cut 6 bases from V and 0 bases from J; bases unmatched to any gene: 21. The CDR3 spans 19 residues. This sample was shared with a second study, whose subject was T cells in Graves' hyperthyroidism and ophthalmopathy. Per that paper: A lack of ophthalmopathy progression within 18 months defined stable Graves' hyperthyroidism.

The clonotype originates from a man under 40 with Graves disease. The starting material was peripheral blood mononuclear cells (PBMCs), obtained at new diagnosis, from a patient treated with antithyroid drugs. The V and J genes are TRBV20-1 and TRBJ2-3; 7 nucleotides agree with TRBD2. This CDR3 is CSAPRLAGASRGSTDTQYF. CDR3 DNA sequence: TGCAGTGCCCCCCGACTTGCGGGAGCCAGTCGGGGTAGCACAGATACGCAGTATTTT.